The 19 T cell receptor beta chains below all came from one sample that was sequenced in a study of blood T cell repertoires in COVID-19. The data were produced by immunoSEQ multiplex PCR, yet TCRdb's version contains in-frame clones alone and is incomplete. Among fewer than 300,000 clones listed, roughly 84% were seen once. The material sequenced was peripheral blood. These receptors all stem from a human donor in a cohort sampled during active COVID-19.

The chain recombines TRBV4-2 with TRBJ1-1; D is perhaps TRBD1 (5 bases). This CDR3 comprises 14 residues. The ends were cut back, 3 bases at V and 1 base at J, with 9 bases in the middle. The V gene's germline CDR1 is LGHNA and CDR2 YNFKEQ. CDR3 residues: CASSHLRGNTEAFF. The CDR3 nucleotides are TGTGCCAGCAGCCACCTTAGGGGGAACACTGAAGCTTTCTTT.

The chain carries TRBV27 and TRBJ2-1; 8 nucleotides line up with TRBD2. CDR1 and CDR2 from the germline V gene are MNHEY and SMNVEV (reference sequence). The CDR3 runs 14 residues. The V segment lost 2 bases and the J segment 5 bases; nucleotides outside the gene matches: 2. The CDR3 sequence: CASSLTSGNNEQFF. CDR3 nucleotides: TGTGCCAGCAGTTTAACTAGCGGAAACAATGAGCAGTTCTTC.

The CDR3 DNA reads TGTGCCATCAGTGAACTCGGGACTAGCTCCGAGCAGTACTTC. Its translation is CAISELGTSSEQYF. V gene TRBV10-3 combines with J gene TRBJ2-7; TRBD2 matches 9 bases. J gave up 6 bases and V 3 bases, and 6 bases lay outside the gene matches. The CDR3 has 14 residues. Germline assignment: CDR1 ENHRY and CDR2 SYGVKD.

The rearrangement joins TRBV18 to TRBJ2-1; 7 bases align to TRBD2. The CDR3 has 15 amino acids. J gave up 6 bases and V 5 bases, and 10 bases lay outside the gene matches. CDR1 and CDR2 from the germline V gene are KGHSH and LQKENI. CDR3 DNA sequence: TGTGCCAGCTCATCTAGCGGTAGCCGGGGCAATGAGCAGTTCTTC. Residues: CASSSSGSRGNEQFF.

The chain combines TRBV10-2 with TRBJ1-5; D possibly corresponds to TRBD1 (5 bases). This CDR3 is built from 15 residues. Germline V gene lookup returns CDR1 WSHSY and CDR2 SAAADI. V was cut by 10 bases and J by 3 bases, with 19 bases left in between. The CDR3 region is CATPFREESNQPQHF. CDR3 in DNA: TGCGCCACCCCCTTCAGGGAAGAATCCAATCAGCCCCAGCATTTT.

V gene TRBV6-2 or TRBV6-3 combines with J gene TRBJ2-1; TRBD1 matches at 7 bases. The V gene's germline CDR1 is MNHEY and CDR2 SVGEGT. The junction had 7 bases not matched to a gene; V was cut back by 5 bases and J by 6 bases. This CDR3 region has 14 residues. CDR3 bases: TGTGCCAGCAGTCTCATGGGACAGAGCAATGAGCAGTTCTTC. It translates to CASSLMGQSNEQFF.

This clone was recorded a few times. The chain joins TRBV14 to TRBJ2-7; the D gene is possibly TRBD1 (6 bases). Trimming took off 1 base at V and 4 bases at J, with 14 bases between the two ends. The length of the CDR3 is 15 residues. Germline-derived CDR1 and CDR2 are SGHDN and FVKESK. CDR3 protein: CASSQGPGTQYEQYF. CDR3 DNA sequence: TGTGCCAGCAGCCAAGGGCCAGGGACACAATACGAGCAGTACTTC.

As DNA, the CDR3 is TGCGCCAGCAGCCAAGATCGGACAGGCGGTGAAAAACTGTTTTTT. It translates to CASSQDRTGGEKLFF. This rearrangement joins TRBV4-1 to TRBJ1-4; 7 bases are a match to TRBD1. With 0 bases clipped from V and 7 bases from J, the junction kept 5 bases outside the gene matches. CDR1 is MGHRA and CDR2 is YSYEKL in the germline V gene. The CDR3 sequence is 15 residues long.

The chain recombines TRBV7-9 with TRBJ1-5; D is undetermined. This CDR3 has 15 amino acids. Germline V gives CDR1 SEHNR, CDR2 FQNEAQ (reference sequence). V lost 0 bases and J lost 1, with 7 bases in between. Written as DNA, the CDR3 is TGTGCCAGCAGCTTAGCTGGGCAGAGCAATCAGCCCCAGCATTTT. This sequence encodes CASSLAGQSNQPQHF.

This clone was counted once. V gene TRBV19 combines with J gene TRBJ2-3; tentative D call: TRBD2 (6 bases). Germline loops: CDR1 LNHDA, CDR2 SQIVND (reference sequence). This CDR3 is 15 amino acids long. V gave up 2 bases and J gave up 3 bases, with 12 bases separating them. CDR3 coding DNA: TGTGCCAGTAGTATACGGGGGATCGGTACAGATACGCAGTATTTT. It encodes CASSIRGIGTDTQYF.

This clone occurred a few times. The chain carries TRBV6-4 and TRBJ1-2; no reliable D call. Trimming cost V 5 bases and J 2 bases, with 9 bases left between them. From germline, CDR1 is MRHNA and CDR2 SNTAGT. This CDR3 is built from 13 residues. The CDR3 nucleotides are TGTGCCAGCAGTTATGGGCAGAACTATGGCTACACCTTC. Translated: CASSYGQNYGYTF.

The gene calls are TRBV5-1 and TRBJ1-5; D unclear. CDR3 length: 13 amino acids. V lost 1 base to trimming and J lost 4 bases, with 6 bases between them. Germline assignment: CDR1 SGHRS and CDR2 YFSETQ. Written as DNA, the CDR3 is TGCGCCAGCAGCTTGACAGCTAATCAGCCCCAGCATTTT. Translating it yields CASSLTANQPQHF.

This clone was observed once. The CDR3 spells CASSPFSYEQYF. CDR3 in DNA: TGTGCCAGCAGTCCTTTCTCCTACGAGCAGTACTTC. The chain couples TRBV28 to TRBJ2-7; unclear D gene. Germline V gene sequence: CDR1 MDHEN, CDR2 SYDVKM. The V end was cut by 5 bases, the J end by 0 bases, with 5 bases between. CDR3 size: 12 residues.

The genes are TRBV9 and TRBJ1-3; the D is unclear. The germline CDR1 and CDR2 sequences are SGDLS and YYNGEE. V lost 0 bases and J 4 bases, leaving 8 bases between the germline ends. The CDR3 consists of 14 residues. The CDR3 nucleotides read TGTGCCAGCAGCGTAGCGGGGATAGGAAACACCATATATTTT. Its translation is CASSVAGIGNTIYF.

CDR3 sequence reads: CASSSRGEGYTF. CDR3 nucleotide sequence: TGTGCCAGCAGTTCCAGGGGTGAAGGCTACACCTTC. The V gene is TRBV6-6, the J gene TRBJ1-2; D is perhaps TRBD1 (6 bases). Per the germline V gene, CDR1 is MNHNY and CDR2 is SVGAGI (reference sequence). The germline V and J ends were trimmed by 4 bases and 8 bases, with 11 bases remaining between them. CDR3 size: 12 residues.

The V gene is TRBV11-2, the J gene TRBJ1-5; the match to TRBD1 covers 11 bases. The CDR3 totals 16 residues. Trimming took 4 bases from V and 7 from J; bases not matched to a gene: 9. From germline, CDR1 is SGHAT and CDR2 FQNNGV. The CDR3 loop is CASSSAGTGGGQPQHF. CDR3 DNA sequence: TGTGCCAGCAGCTCAGCGGGGACAGGGGGTGGACAGCCCCAGCATTTT.

This clone was picked up a small number of times. The gene calls are TRBV23-1 and TRBJ1-6, with D unresolved. TRBV23-1 is an ORF, with its function uncertain. V lost 0 bases and J lost 10, with 13 bases in between. The CDR3 covers 15 residues. The CDR3 reads CASSQSSPGFSPLHF. The DNA for the CDR3 is TGCGCCAGCAGTCAATCGTCTCCGGGATTCTCACCCCTCCACTTT.

This clone was detected a few times. The V call is TRBV11-3, the J call TRBJ2-1, with TRBD2 matching 7 bases. This CDR3 region has 13 residues. CDR1 SGHNT and CDR2 YENEEA come from the germline V gene. Trimming took 1 base from V and 10 from J; bases not matched to a gene: 4. The CDR3 nucleotides read TGTGCCAGCAGCTTAGCCGGGGGGTGGGAGCAGTTCTTC. This encodes CASSLAGGWEQFF.

This clone has just a few counts. The rearrangement uses TRBV4-2 and TRBJ1-5, with D possibly being TRBD1 (6 bases). There are 16 residues in the CDR3. In germline, CDR1 is LGHNA, CDR2 YNFKEQ. Trimming cost V 0 bases and J 9 bases, with 18 bases left between them. Written as DNA, the CDR3 is TGTGCCAGCAGCCAAGATAGAGGGCAGGGGAGATCGCCCCAGCATTTT. As protein: CASSQDRGQGRSPQHF.